The source of this T cell receptor beta chain is a study of breast tumors, draining lymph nodes, adjacent tissues. Broader study findings: Tumor and nontumor repertoires were significantly more similar in luminal-like than in basal-like breast cancer. Tumor repertoires ranked between lymph nodes and nontumor tissue in diversity, with V and J gene preferences. Tumor T cell lymph node origin was a supported hypothesis, not proven.

This clonotype has at least ten counts. As yet, its antigen is unknown. Germline V gives CDR1 SEHNR, CDR2 FQNEAQ (reference sequence). The ends lost 5 bases at V and 2 bases at J; junction bases unmatched: 7. The CDR3 loop spans 15 amino acids. TCRdb re-called the multiplex PCR reads with MiXCR, one entry per CDR3 protein. The sample carries about 230,000 distinct CDR3 sequences, about a third recorded once. Samples came from axillary lymph nodes draining the breast cancer. The chain uses TRBV7-9 and TRBJ2-3, with 7 bases fitting TRBD2. Sequenced sample: axillary lymph node tissue. The clonotype comes from a female donor with breast cancer. Some clones in this sample may be carry-over from other donors' samples. Here the CDR3 reads CASSKTSRYTDTQYF. The CDR3 DNA reads as TGTGCCAGCAGCAAGACTAGCAGATACACAGATACGCAGTATTTT.